This T cell receptor beta chain comes out of a study of PD-L1 blockade in urothelial cancer. The table came from immunoSEQ multiplex PCR; TCRdb's copy has only in-frame clones and leaves some out. The table shows about 14,000 clones, with 88% occurring only once. The CDR3 extends over 16 amino acids. V was trimmed by 0 bases and J by 0 bases, leaving 12 bases between them. Germline V gives CDR1 SGHRS, CDR2 YFSETQ. Here the sequenced sample was PBMCs, taken around atezolizumab (anti-PD-L1) treatment. This chain links TRBV5-1 with TRBJ1-1; the D gene is possibly TRBD1 (6 bases). The TCR sequence derives from a man aged 65-85 years with urothelial cancer. The CDR3, as DNA: TGCGCCAGCAGCTTGGGCCCGACAGGTATGAACACTGAAGCTTTCTTT. This encodes CASSLGPTGMNTEAFF.